This T cell receptor (beta chain) was identified during a study of T cells in Graves' hyperthyroidism and ophthalmopathy. Researchers amplified the TCR beta CDR3 regions from RNA transcripts. In the first-round RT-PCR of the TCR CDR3, the HTBI primer set was used. TCRdb reanalysed the multiplex PCR reads using MiXCR and keeps one entry per CDR3 protein. Of 220,000 or so distinct CDR3 sequences in the sample, about a sixth were seen once. With 0 bases clipped from V and 8 bases from J, the junction kept 3 bases outside the gene matches. The CDR3 length is 16 residues. Germline V gives CDR1 KGHSH, CDR2 LQKENI. Each diagnosis drew on symptoms, thyroxine, TRAb, thyroid ultrasound and orbital computed tomography findings.

The source is a young woman with Graves' ophthalmopathy. Sequenced: blood. The chain is built from TRBV18 and TRBJ2-1; 14 bases line up with TRBD2. The DNA for the CDR3 is TGTGCCAGCTCACCACCTCGGACTAGCGGGAGGTATGAGCAGTTCTTC. Its protein product is CASSPPRTSGRYEQFF.